This TCR beta chain originates from a study of blood T cell repertoires in COVID-19. Study summary: Spain, Italy and the United States supplied samples that represented acute and convalescent COVID-19.

The repertoire was sequenced with immunoSEQ multiplex PCR; TCRdb's copy has only in-frame clones and lacks some. Seen here are 200,000 to 300,000 clones, 82% observed once, and the top ten hold around an eighth. The CDR3 extends over 15 amino acids. Between the trimmed V and J ends, which lost 6 bases and 7 bases, there was a span of 19 bases. Germline V CDR1 and CDR2: MNHEY, SMNVEV (reference sequence). The sample was peripheral blood. This TCR was recovered from a woman aged 55-70 years with active or convalescent COVID-19. The chain uses TRBV27 and TRBJ2-1, with D perhaps TRBD2 (6 bases). The CDR3 region is CASSLGGEEVNEQFF. CDR3 nucleotides: TGTGCCAGCAGCCTGGGGGGAGAAGAGGTAAATGAGCAGTTCTTC.